This entry is about one T cell receptor (beta chain). Its antigen remains unidentified. The source of the sample is a study of graft-versus-host responses after intestinal transplantation. Across the whole study: Uniformly, recipients were administered anti-thymocyte globulin induction with subsequent tacrolimus and steroids for around three years. The study, taken as a whole, reports: An association linked early post-transplant HvG declines with peak circulating GvH clone levels.

The method was immunoSEQ multiplex PCR; TCRdb's version includes in-frame clones alone and lacks a portion of them. The table has around 100,000 clones, 85% to 95% seen once. Trimming at V came to 4 bases and at J to 3 bases, leaving 8 bases not matched to a gene. The length of the CDR3 is 15 residues. CDR1 and CDR2 (germline): SGHRS, YFSETQ. This chain connects TRBV5-1 to TRBJ2-7, with 9 bases matching TRBD1. The sequenced sample was unstimulated CD8+ T cells sorted from spleen or lymph node cells, obtained before transplant. The sequence came from a human donor who was the organ donor for an intestinal transplant. The CDR3 DNA sequence: TGCGCCAGCAGCGGTGGACAGGGGCCGAACTACGAGCAGTACTTC. Translation gives CASSGGQGPNYEQYF.